This TCR beta chain stems from a study of cytotoxic CD8 clonotypes in ibrutinib-treated CLL. Study background: Response material was collected after a median about 11 months of treatment, range 6 to 36. Broader study findings: The study found clonality rose at ibrutinib response, then fell toward baseline at progression.

Clones were sequenced by immunoSEQ multiplex PCR, and TCRdb holds only the in-frame ones, with some missing. Altogether more than 200,000 clones are present, just over 70% being singletons, with the ten largest covering roughly 5.9%. Germline V CDR1 and CDR2: SGDLS, YYNGEE. V dropped 3 bases and J dropped 0; count of bases not matched to a gene: 4. This CDR3 is built from 15 residues. For this clone: Its matching antigen is unknown.

The chain combines TRBV9 with TRBJ1-1, with 8 bases identical to TRBD1. The TCR originated in a human donor with chronic lymphocytic leukemia. The sequencing used PBMCs, collected after 12 months of ibrutinib treatment. Written as DNA, the CDR3 is TGTGCCAGCAGCGCTAACAGGGGGATGAACACTGAAGCTTTCTTT. Translating it yields CASSANRGMNTEAFF.